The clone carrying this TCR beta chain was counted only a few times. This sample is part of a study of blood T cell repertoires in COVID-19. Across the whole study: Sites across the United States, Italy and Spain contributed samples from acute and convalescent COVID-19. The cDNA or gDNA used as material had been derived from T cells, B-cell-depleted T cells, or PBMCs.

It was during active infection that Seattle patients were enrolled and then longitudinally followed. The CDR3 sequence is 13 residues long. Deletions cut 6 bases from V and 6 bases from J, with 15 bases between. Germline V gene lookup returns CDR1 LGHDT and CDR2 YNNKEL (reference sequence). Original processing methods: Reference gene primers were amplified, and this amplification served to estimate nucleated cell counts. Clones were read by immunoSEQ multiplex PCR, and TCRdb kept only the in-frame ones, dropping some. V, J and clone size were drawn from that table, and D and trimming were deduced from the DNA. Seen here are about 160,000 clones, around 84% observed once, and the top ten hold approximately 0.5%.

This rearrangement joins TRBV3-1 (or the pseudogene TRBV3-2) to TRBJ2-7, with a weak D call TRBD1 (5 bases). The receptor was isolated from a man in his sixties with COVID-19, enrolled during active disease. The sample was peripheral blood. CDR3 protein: CASRQTAGLEQYF. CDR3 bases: TGTGCCAGCAGACAAACTGCAGGGCTCGAGCAGTACTTC.